This TCR beta chain appears in the sequencing data of a study of T cells in Graves' hyperthyroidism and ophthalmopathy (dated by TCRdb to the late 2010s). With regard to the full study: Peripheral blood samples were taken at initial diagnosis, before any treatment was given. To identify TCR V-J signatures that set the groups apart, the researchers used a discovery cohort of about a hundred patients, made up of about 44 with Graves' ophthalmopathy and about 59 with stable Graves' hyperthyroidism. An independent validation cohort of under 20 hyperthyroidism patients and approximately 17 patients who later progressed to ophthalmopathy tested prospective prediction of ophthalmopathy. For training and testing, the roughly 93 patients in the discovery cohort were randomly divided in a 7:3 ratio. Thyroid tissue and blood T-cell repertoires from six or seven Graves' hyperthyroidism patients were also compared in the study. Following sampling, methimazole starting at 30 mg daily was given to hyperthyroidism patients, and high-dose intravenous methylprednisolone was given to ophthalmopathy patients. According to the paper, TCR Vbeta CDR3 sequencing was carried out on roughly 130 peripheral blood samples, which came from over 40 ophthalmopathy, approximately 78 hyperthyroidism and approximately 17 progressor patients.

This clonotype came up many times. Its antigen remains undetermined. There are no base qualities to consult, and no much larger clone falls within one base. A patient counted as having stable Graves' hyperthyroidism if no progression to ophthalmopathy occurred over 18 months of follow-up. Hyperthyroidism patients were aged 18 to 65 years and newly diagnosed, with disease duration of less than 2 months. Patients with uncontrolled infections, other autoimmune diseases, pregnancy or lactation were excluded. Diagnoses relied on clinical symptoms, serum thyroxine and TRAb, thyroid ultrasound and orbital computed tomography. PBMCs were isolated from about 10 ml of fresh peripheral blood by Ficoll-Paque density gradient centrifugation. Trizol reagent was used to extract total RNA, and RNA quality was then checked on an Agilent 2100 Bioanalyzer. The investigation overall reported the following: Ophthalmopathy was separated from stable hyperthyroidism by a 13 V-J signature model, with roughly 88% sensitivity and approximately 84% specificity obtained in cross-validation and 80%/75% obtained in testing. Most expanded thyroid clonotypes (frequency above 0.001) were also detected in blood, suggesting blood repertoires may reflect thyroid immune responses. No statistical method was used to set the sample size in advance, and investigators knew the group allocation. In validation, the model predicted progression to ophthalmopathy with 55% to 71% sensitivity and approximately 72% specificity, a median of 6.5 months before onset.

TCR beta CDR3 regions were amplified from RNA transcripts. The first round of RT-PCR for the TCR CDR3 was performed with the HTBI primer set and the Qiagen OneStep RT-PCR kit. Libraries were constructed in a second round of multiplex PCR, after which size selection and purification were carried out. Paired-end sequencing of the libraries was performed with 100 bp reads on an Illumina HiSeq2000. The paper's processing steps were these. SOAPnuke was used to process the raw data, throwing out any read that contained adapters or uncalled bases, had a mean Phred below 15, or lacked an exact constant-primer or identifier match. COPE v1.2.5 was used to merge high-quality paired reads, and clonotypes were defined as unique nucleotide sequences. MiTCR v1.1 was used to align clonotypes to the IMGT TRBV, TRBD and TRBJ reference segments. Only V-J combinations with frequency above 0.0001, covering 99% to 99.2% of repertoires, were analysed. A TCS score was defined as the ratio between F50 (clonal expansion) and ExV (chaos), using BLOSUM62-based TCRdist between CDR3 peptides within each V-J. Welch's t-statistics and random forest reduced 450 to 600 V-J features to fewer than 15, which were used in a naive Bayes classifier (R e1071). Using fastp at Q25 and MiXCR, TCRdb reprocessed the public reads and kept productive beta chains. Entries that share a CDR3 protein sequence are merged under the most common genes and DNA. The V and J calls here are based on TCRdb, not the publication. In all, the sample holds about 740,000 distinct CDR3 sequences, and about 14% of those were seen once. The top ten clonotypes cover roughly 10% of the sample.

The receptor comes from a woman in her late teens or twenties with Graves' hyperthyroidism. Input material: blood.

The nucleotides are TGCGCCAGCAGCCAAAGAGGGACAGGGGGCGTTACCGGGGAGCTGTTTTTT. This gives the protein CASSQRGTGGVTGELFF. The V and J segments used are TRBV4-1 and TRBJ2-2, with TRBD1 identical over 12 junction bases. The CDR3 goes from the cysteine to the phenylalanine over 17 residues. The CDR3 DNA has 51 bases and is translated from base 1. The germline V gene supplies CDR1 MGHRA and CDR2 YSYEKL. V is cut back by 2 bases and J by 5 bases, with 6 bases in the junction unmatched.